The 29 T cell receptor beta chains in this list originate from one sample, sequenced in a study of cytomegalovirus exposure and HLA in healthy donors. The PCR was carried out with 60 Vbeta primers and 13 Jbeta primers. Some clones are missing from TCRdb's copy, which holds only in-frame ones; the method was immunoSEQ multiplex PCR. The sample has 200,000 to 250,000 clones; about 81% are singletons. The material sequenced was PBMCs. Receptors were obtained from a woman aged 35 to 49 in good health and CMV-seropositive.

This clone has a handful of counts. J is TRBJ2-7 and V is TRBV6-1, with TRBD1 identical over 8 bases. Looked up from germline, CDR1 is MNHNS and CDR2 is SASEGT. V trimming: 5 bases; J trimming: 0 bases; junction bases outside the gene matches: 6. This CDR3 comprises 15 residues. CDR3 region: CASSQGQVGSYEQYF. CDR3 nucleotide sequence: TGTGCCAGCAGTCAGGGACAGGTGGGCTCCTACGAGCAGTACTTC.

This clone was seen once. This chain links TRBV30 with TRBJ2-5, with D possibly being TRBD1 (5 bases). Germline V gene sequence: CDR1 GTSNPN, CDR2 SVGIG (reference sequence). V lost 2 bases and J 11 bases, leaving 21 bases between the germline ends. CDR3 length equals 14 residues. The DNA of the CDR3 is TGTGCCTGGAGTAAGAGACTCGGCAGGGCTGAGCAGTACTTC. The encoded protein is CAWSKRLGRAEQYF.

The rearrangement uses TRBV6-6 and TRBJ1-2, with 8 bases that match TRBD1. The CDR3 is 14 residues long. Germline CDR1 reads MNHNY; CDR2 reads SVGAGI (reference sequence). V was clipped by 6 bases and J by 6 bases; unmatched bases: 9. CDR3 in DNA: TGTGCCAGCAGGCCCCGGACAGGGATGAATGGCTACACCTTC. Translated: CASRPRTGMNGYTF.

This CDR3 reads CAWSQRLLTYEQYF. For the CDR3, the DNA is TGTGCCTGGAGTCAGCGGCTTCTGACCTACGAGCAGTACTTC. The V and J genes are TRBV30 and TRBJ2-7; TRBD2 might be the D (5 bases). V lost 2 bases and J lost 2, with 13 bases in between. CDR1 and CDR2 from the germline V gene are GTSNPN and SVGIG (reference sequence). The CDR3 length is 14 residues.

This sequence joins TRBV30 and TRBJ1-4, with TRBD1 matching over 8 bases. V trimming: 3 bases; J trimming: 8 bases; junction bases outside the gene matches: 11. This CDR3 has 15 residues. Germline V lookup: CDR1 GTSNPN, CDR2 SVGIG (reference sequence). The CDR3 bases are TGTGCCTGGAGACCTCGGACAGGGAGGAACGAAAAACTGTTTTTT. It translates to CAWRPRTGRNEKLFF.

V is TRBV7-3 and J is TRBJ2-1; 11 bases align to TRBD2. Germline lookup yields CDR1 SGHTA and CDR2 FQGTGA. The ends lost 4 bases at V and 4 bases at J; junction bases unmatched: 9. The CDR3 consists of 17 residues. The DNA for the CDR3 is TGTGCCAGCAGCTCACTCCCTAGCGGGGGGCATTACAATGAGCAGTTCTTC. Protein sequence: CASSSLPSGGHYNEQFF. Full variable domain (missing parts from reference TRBV7-3 and TRBJ2-1): GAGVSQTPSNKVTEKGKYVELRCDPISGHTALYWYRQSLGQGPEFLIYFQGTGAADDSGLPNDRFFAVRPEGSVSTLKIQRTERGDSAVYLCASSSLPSGGHYNEQFFGPGTRLTVL.

The V call is TRBV19, the J call TRBJ1-2; possible D gene TRBD1, 6 bases. The CDR3 totals 15 residues. CDR1 is LNHDA, CDR2 SQIVND, per germline (reference sequence). The V end was cut by 7 bases, the J end by 2 bases, with 17 bases between. The CDR3 region has the DNA TGTGCCAGTACAGAGGGCAGGGGCGGCAACTATGGCTACACCTTC. Its translation: CASTEGRGGNYGYTF.

The rearrangement uses TRBV5-1 and TRBJ2-5; 9 bases line up with TRBD2. The J call is uncertain, as TRBJ2-7 better fits the DNA end. The V gene's germline CDR1 is SGHRS and CDR2 YFSETQ. This CDR3 has 15 residues. CDR3 nucleotides: TGCGCCAGCAGCTCCAGAACTAGCGGGTCGGGCGAGCAGTACTTC. Translating it yields CASSSRTSGSGEQYF.

This clone was seen a few times. V usage is TRBV4-1 and J usage is TRBJ1-5, with TRBD1 as a possible D gene (5 bases). Germline V gene data show CDR1 as MGHRA and CDR2 as YSYEKL. The CDR3 length is 15 residues. The germline V and J ends were trimmed by 0 bases and 7 bases, with 13 bases remaining between them. The chain's CDR3 is CASSQDQGLGQPQHF. DNA for the CDR3: TGCGCCAGCAGCCAAGACCAGGGCTTGGGACAGCCCCAGCATTTT.

The J gene is TRBJ2-5, the V gene TRBV6-5; the match to TRBD1 covers 7 bases. Germline-derived CDR1 and CDR2 are MNHEY and SVGAGI. V lost 0 bases, J lost 13 bases, and 14 bases stayed unmatched. CDR3 length: 15 residues. As DNA, the CDR3 is TGTGCCAGCAGTTACTCGAAAGGGGGACAGTTAATGGTGTACTTC. Encoded protein: CASSYSKGGQLMVYF.

This clone was seen once. The chain combines TRBV18 with TRBJ1-5; maybe TRBD1 (6 bases). The length of the CDR3 is 16 residues. The V gene's germline CDR1 is KGHSH and CDR2 LQKENI. V was clipped by 5 bases and J by 2 bases, with 16 bases between them. The CDR3 DNA follows: TGTGCCAGCTCATTGCGGGGGGCGGGTGGCAATCAGCCCCAGCATTTT. It translates to CASSLRGAGGNQPQHF.

This chain connects TRBV5-6 to TRBJ2-1, with 9 nucleotides matching TRBD1. Germline V gives CDR1 SGHDT, CDR2 YYEEEE. The junction had 11 bases not matched to a gene; V was cut back by 4 bases and J by 6 bases. CDR3 length: 16 amino acids. Here the CDR3 DNA reads TGTGCCAGCAGCCAACGTAGGACAGGGGTCGGCAATGAGCAGTTCTTC. This sequence encodes CASSQRRTGVGNEQFF.

The CDR3 sequence: CASSSGQTNTEAFF. CDR3 sequence (DNA): TGTGCCAGCAGTTCGGGACAAACGAACACTGAAGCTTTCTTT. This sequence joins TRBV2 and TRBJ1-1; weak D call: TRBD1 (6 bases). The germline V gene has CDR1 SNHLY and CDR2 FYNNEI. The germline V and J ends were trimmed by 5 bases and 1 base, with 11 bases remaining between them. The CDR3 spans 14 residues.

The chain is built from TRBV29-1 and TRBJ2-7; D is perhaps TRBD1 (5 bases). The CDR3 extends over 13 amino acids. Germline V gene lookup returns CDR1 SQVTM and CDR2 ANQGSEA. Trimming removed 5 bases at V and 2 bases at J, with 13 bases between. The CDR3 coding sequence is TGCAGCGTTTTGACAGATTCTACCTACGAGCAGTACTTC. It encodes CSVLTDSTYEQYF.

This clone appeared a single time. CDR3 sequence (DNA): TGTGCCAGCAGCCTAGTAGCGGGGGCGGGAGAGACCCAGTACTTC. Encoded protein: CASSLVAGAGETQYF. The V and J genes are TRBV4-2 and TRBJ2-5, with 9 bases identical to TRBD2. This CDR3 comprises 15 residues. CDR1 and CDR2 (germline): LGHNA, YNFKEQ. V was clipped by 4 bases and J by 4 bases; unmatched bases: 7.

This sequence joins TRBV6-5 and TRBJ1-5; D gene ambiguous. Germline V gene lookup returns CDR1 MNHEY and CDR2 SVGAGI. The CDR3 has 13 residues. The ends were cut back, 5 bases at V and 0 bases at J, with 5 bases in the middle. DNA for the CDR3: TGTGCCAGCAGTAGTAGTAGCAATCAGCCCCAGCATTTT. Translating it yields CASSSSSNQPQHF.

This clone was seen a single time. The chain recombines TRBV5-1 with TRBJ1-5, with D maybe TRBD1 (6 bases). Germline V CDR1 and CDR2: SGHRS, YFSETQ. CDR3 length equals 13 residues. V gave up 0 bases and J gave up 16 bases, with 17 bases separating them. CDR3 sequence reads: CASSLVSGQTPHF. The CDR3 region has the DNA TGCGCCAGCAGCTTGGTATCTGGACAGACTCCACATTTT.

This chain uses TRBV11-3 with TRBJ1-1, with 7 bases aligning to TRBD1. The V segment lost 1 base and the J segment 1 base; nucleotides outside the gene matches: 9. This CDR3 has 17 amino acids. CDR1 and CDR2 (germline): SGHNT, YENEEA. CDR3 DNA: TGTGCCAGCAGCTTAGCTAAGGGTGAGGGGGCGAACACTGAAGCTTTCTTT. Translation: CASSLAKGEGANTEAFF.

V and J are TRBV10-3 and TRBJ1-5; D is uncertain. The CDR3 contains 14 residues. V was clipped by 0 bases and J by 5 bases, with 8 bases between them. CDR1 and CDR2 from the germline V gene are ENHRY and SYGVKD. CDR3 DNA: TGTGCCATCAGTGAGTCCCCCGGGGATCAGCCCCAGCATTTT. As protein: CAISESPGDQPQHF.

The chain is built from TRBV6-5 and TRBJ2-3; 7 bases fit TRBD1. In germline, CDR1 is MNHEY, CDR2 SVGAGI. The CDR3 totals 16 residues. Trimming cost V 0 bases and J 3 bases; bases outside gene matches: 6. CDR3 DNA: TGTGCCAGCAGTTACTCAAGGGGGCGCGTAACAGATACGCAGTATTTT. Amino acids: CASSYSRGRVTDTQYF.

This chain uses TRBV25-1 with TRBJ1-2; D ambiguous. The CDR3 is 15 residues long. Per germline, CDR1 MGHDK and CDR2 SYGVNS. Trimming took 1 base from V and 2 from J, leaving 11 bases between them. The CDR3: CASSELGSSNYGYTF. CDR3 bases: TGTGCCAGCAGTGAATTGGGCAGCTCAAACTATGGCTACACCTTC.

J is TRBJ2-1 and V is TRBV5-4, with 11 nucleotides matching TRBD2. The CDR3 is 16 amino acids. V shed 5 bases, J shed 2 bases, and the junction held 6 bases outside the gene matches. Germline V CDR1 and CDR2: SGHNT, YYREEE (reference sequence). The CDR3 here is CASRSSGGNTYNEQFF. The CDR3 bases are TGTGCCAGCAGGTCTAGCGGGGGGAATACCTACAATGAGCAGTTCTTC.

This chain links TRBV10-3 with TRBJ2-7, with TRBD2 identical over 10 bases. The V segment lost 7 bases and the J segment 6 bases; nucleotides outside the gene matches: 9. The CDR3 contains 14 residues. Germline V gene lookup returns CDR1 ENHRY and CDR2 SYGVKD. CDR3 region: CAITLAGGVIEQYF. In nucleotides, the CDR3 is TGTGCCATCACTTTAGCGGGGGGAGTGATCGAGCAGTACTTC.

The chain carries TRBV6-1 and TRBJ2-1, with 9 bases that match TRBD2. The CDR3 sequence is 13 residues long. Germline V CDR1 and CDR2: MNHNS, SASEGT. V lost 5 bases and J lost 10; bases outside the gene matches: 6. This CDR3 is CASSPPLAGEQFF. The CDR3 nucleotides read TGTGCCAGCAGTCCCCCGCTAGCGGGAGAGCAGTTCTTC.

This chain links TRBV4-3 with TRBJ2-1; D not certain. The length of the CDR3 is 14 residues. Germline V lookup: CDR1 LGHNA, CDR2 YSLEER. Deletions cut 3 bases from V and 8 bases from J, with 14 bases between. CDR3 coding DNA: TGCGCCAGCAGCCAGGCCGAACTACTCCATGAGCAGTTCTTC. It is translated as CASSQAELLHEQFF.

V gene TRBV19 combines with J gene TRBJ1-2; 9 bases align to TRBD1. J gave up 2 bases and V 9 bases, and 1 base lay outside the gene matches. Germline V CDR1 and CDR2: LNHDA, SQIVND (reference sequence). The CDR3 runs to 12 residues. The CDR3 DNA reads as TGTGCCAGCGGGACAGGGAACTATGGCTACACCTTC. This codes for CASGTGNYGYTF.

The chain combines TRBV6-6 with TRBJ1-4; a weak D match, TRBD1 (6 bases). Germline-derived CDR1 and CDR2 are MNHNY and SVGAGI (reference sequence). The CDR3 runs 15 residues. Trimming left V 0 bases short and J 8 bases short, with 13 bases between. CDR3 nucleotide sequence: TGTGCCAGCAGTTACTCGTCCAGGGGTGGAGAAAAACTGTTTTTT. This codes for CASSYSSRGGEKLFF.

This chain links TRBV6-5 with TRBJ2-2; D may be TRBD1 (6 bases). Germline CDR1 reads MNHEY; CDR2 reads SVGAGI. V was cut by 0 bases and J by 4 bases, with 12 bases left in between. The CDR3 is made up of 16 amino acids. The CDR3 loop reads CASSYSGTIRTGELFF. Written as DNA, the CDR3 is TGTGCCAGCAGTTACTCGGGGACAATTCGCACCGGGGAGCTGTTTTTT.

V is TRBV6-1 and J is TRBJ2-5; perhaps TRBD2 as D (6 bases). CDR3 size: 15 residues. V gave up 6 bases and J gave up 0 bases, with 14 bases separating them. The V gene's germline CDR1 is MNHNS and CDR2 SASEGT. CDR3 protein: CASRDSGVYQETQYF. DNA for the CDR3: TGTGCCAGCAGAGATTCGGGAGTCTACCAAGAGACCCAGTACTTC.